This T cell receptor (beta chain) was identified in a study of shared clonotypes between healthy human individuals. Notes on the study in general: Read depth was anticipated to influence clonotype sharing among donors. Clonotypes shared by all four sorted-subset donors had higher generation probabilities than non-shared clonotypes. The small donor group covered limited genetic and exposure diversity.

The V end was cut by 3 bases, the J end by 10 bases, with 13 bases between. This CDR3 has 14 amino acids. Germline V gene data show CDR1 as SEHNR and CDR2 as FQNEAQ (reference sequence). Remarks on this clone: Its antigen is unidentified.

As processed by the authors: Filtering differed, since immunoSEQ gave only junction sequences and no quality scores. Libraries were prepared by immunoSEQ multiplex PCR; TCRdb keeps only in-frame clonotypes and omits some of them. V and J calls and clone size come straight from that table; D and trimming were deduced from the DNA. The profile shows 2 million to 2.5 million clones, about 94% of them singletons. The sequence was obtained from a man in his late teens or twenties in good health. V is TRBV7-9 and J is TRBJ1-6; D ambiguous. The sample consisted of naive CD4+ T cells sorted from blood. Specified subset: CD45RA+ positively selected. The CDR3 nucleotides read TGTGCCAGCAGCTTCGAGGGAAGAACCTCACCCCTCCACTTT. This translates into CASSFEGRTSPLHF.